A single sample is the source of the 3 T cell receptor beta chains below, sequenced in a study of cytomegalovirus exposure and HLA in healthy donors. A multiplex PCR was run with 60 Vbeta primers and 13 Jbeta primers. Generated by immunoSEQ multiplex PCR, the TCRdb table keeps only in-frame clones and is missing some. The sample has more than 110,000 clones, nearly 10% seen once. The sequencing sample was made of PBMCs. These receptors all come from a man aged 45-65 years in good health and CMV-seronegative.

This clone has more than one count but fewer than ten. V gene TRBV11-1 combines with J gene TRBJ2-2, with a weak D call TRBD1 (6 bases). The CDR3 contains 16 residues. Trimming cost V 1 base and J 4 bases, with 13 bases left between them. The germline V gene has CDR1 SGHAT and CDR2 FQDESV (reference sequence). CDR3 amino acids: CASSLGLGATTGELFF. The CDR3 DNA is TGTGCCAGCAGCTTAGGGTTGGGGGCTACCACCGGGGAGCTGTTTTTT.

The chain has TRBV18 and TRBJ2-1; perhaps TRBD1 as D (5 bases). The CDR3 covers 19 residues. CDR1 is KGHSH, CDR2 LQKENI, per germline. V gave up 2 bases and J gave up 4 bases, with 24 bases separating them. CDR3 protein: CASSPTGFGFAGSYNEQFF. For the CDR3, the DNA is TGTGCCAGCTCACCAACCGGTTTCGGCTTCGCAGGGTCGTACAATGAGCAGTTCTTC.

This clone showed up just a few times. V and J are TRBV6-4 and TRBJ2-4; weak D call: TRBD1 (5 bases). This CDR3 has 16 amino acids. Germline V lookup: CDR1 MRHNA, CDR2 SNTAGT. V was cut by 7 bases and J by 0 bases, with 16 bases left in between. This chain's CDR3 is CASKGPYSLAKNIQYF. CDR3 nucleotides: TGTGCCAGCAAGGGGCCGTACTCCCTAGCCAAAAACATTCAGTACTTC.